These 12 T cell receptor beta chains were all obtained from the same sample, sequenced in a study of control samples from healthy donors and cancer patients. Generated by immunoSEQ multiplex PCR, the TCRdb table keeps only in-frame clones and is missing some. The sample includes some 96,000 clones, more than 85% of them seen just once. Specimen: blood. The receptors shown here come from a young man in good health.

The rearrangement uses TRBV4-1 and TRBJ2-1; the match to TRBD1 covers 7 bases. The length of the CDR3 is 14 residues. V dropped 1 base and J dropped 4; count of bases not matched to a gene: 1. Germline V lookup: CDR1 MGHRA, CDR2 YSYEKL. As DNA, the CDR3 is TGCGCCAGCAGCCAAGGGGACAGTTACAATGAGCAGTTCTTC. Translation gives CASSQGDSYNEQFF.

The rearrangement uses TRBV7-9 and TRBJ1-6; 8 nucleotides match TRBD1. This CDR3 comprises 15 residues. Losses at the gene ends were 4 bases for V and 5 bases for J; bases not matched to a gene: 4. Germline lookup yields CDR1 SEHNR and CDR2 FQNEAQ (reference sequence). The CDR3 sequence is CASSWGQEDNSPLHF. The CDR3 DNA is TGTGCCAGCAGCTGGGGACAGGAGGATAATTCACCCCTCCACTTT.

The V and J genes are TRBV10-3 and TRBJ1-3; D gene ambiguous. CDR3 length: 15 residues. CDR1 and CDR2 from the germline V gene are ENHRY and SYGVKD. V lost 6 bases and J lost 0, with 12 bases in between. CDR3 nucleotides: TGTGCCATCAGGTCGGGAAGCCGCTCTGGAAACACCATATATTTT. Its protein is CAIRSGSRSGNTIYF.

The chain recombines TRBV5-1 with TRBJ2-5; no clear D gene. CDR1 SGHRS and CDR2 YFSETQ come from the germline V gene. With 0 bases removed from V and 5 bases from J, the gap between germline ends came to 11 bases. CDR3 size: 14 residues. The chain's CDR3 is CASSLGSDKETQYF. The CDR3 coding sequence is TGCGCCAGCAGCTTGGGTTCAGATAAGGAGACCCAGTACTTC.

The chain couples TRBV19 to TRBJ1-1, with no clear D. V was cut by 6 bases and J by 1 base, with 15 bases left in between. Germline lookup yields CDR1 LNHDA and CDR2 SQIVND (reference sequence). The CDR3 runs 15 residues. The CDR3 protein is CASRLGSRANTEAFF. The DNA for the CDR3 is TGTGCCAGTAGGTTGGGGTCCCGGGCGAACACTGAAGCTTTCTTT.

There are a few counts of this clone. CDR3 in amino acids: CASSFAGGDYGYTF. The CDR3 DNA reads TGTGCCAGCAGTTTCGCAGGGGGTGACTATGGCTACACCTTC. The J gene is TRBJ1-2, the V gene TRBV27; 7 nucleotides match TRBD1. Trimming removed 3 bases from V and 3 bases from J; junction bases left unmatched: 4. The CDR3 has 14 amino acids. Germline loops: CDR1 MNHEY, CDR2 SMNVEV (reference sequence).

This chain joins TRBV4-2 and TRBJ2-1; D unclear. The V end was cut by 4 bases, the J end by 4 bases, with 17 bases between. There are 16 residues in the CDR3. CDR1 LGHNA and CDR2 YNFKEQ come from the germline V gene. The CDR3 sequence is CASSPWLESEYNEQFF. DNA for the CDR3: TGTGCCAGCAGCCCTTGGTTAGAGTCGGAGTACAATGAGCAGTTCTTC.

This sequence joins TRBV6-1 and TRBJ2-1; maybe TRBD2 (5 bases). The CDR3 extends over 15 amino acids. The germline gives CDR1 MNHNS, CDR2 SASEGT. The ends were cut back, 1 base at V and 4 bases at J, with 11 bases in the middle. CDR3 sequence: CASSEGDGGYNEQFF. The CDR3 bases are TGTGCCAGCAGTGAAGGGGATGGCGGGTACAATGAGCAGTTCTTC.

The chain is built from TRBV5-3 and TRBJ1-1, with a weak D call TRBD1 (6 bases). TRBV5-3 is an open reading frame whose function is uncertain. The CDR3 sequence is 16 residues long. Trimming took 2 bases from V and 0 from J, leaving 14 bases between them. The CDR3 bases are TGTGCCAGAAGCTTTAGGCGTGGGGGCATGAACACTGAAGCTTTCTTT. Encoded protein: CARSFRRGGMNTEAFF.

The chain couples TRBV15 to TRBJ2-7, with TRBD2 matching over 8 bases. Germline V gives CDR1 LNHNV, CDR2 YYDKDF (reference sequence). J was trimmed by 2 bases and V by 0 bases; bases with no gene match: 15. CDR3 size: 19 residues. This CDR3 reads CATSRDTVAGSGIPYEQYF. CDR3 in DNA: TGTGCCACCAGCAGAGATACAGTGGCGGGTAGCGGGATACCCTACGAGCAGTACTTC.

This clone was counted once. The rearrangement uses TRBV7-6 and TRBJ2-7; TRBD1 agrees at 7 bases. Trimming at V came to 1 base and at J to 4 bases, leaving 10 bases not matched to a gene. The CDR3 sequence is 16 residues long. The V gene's germline CDR1 is SGHVS and CDR2 FNYEAQ. The CDR3 is CASSLGATGQPYEQYF. The CDR3 DNA is TGTGCCAGCAGCTTAGGGGCGACAGGGCAACCTTACGAGCAGTACTTC.

This clone was recorded only once. This chain uses TRBV5-1 with TRBJ1-1, with 11 positions matching TRBD1. The germline V gene encodes CDR1 SGHRS and CDR2 YFSETQ. CDR3 length equals 17 residues. The V gene end was trimmed by 2 bases and the J gene end by 3 bases; junction bases not matched to a gene: 9. The CDR3 DNA is TGCGCCAGCAGCTTTCATTGGACAGGGGGCGCTGACACTGAAGCTTTCTTT. It specifies CASSFHWTGGADTEAFF.